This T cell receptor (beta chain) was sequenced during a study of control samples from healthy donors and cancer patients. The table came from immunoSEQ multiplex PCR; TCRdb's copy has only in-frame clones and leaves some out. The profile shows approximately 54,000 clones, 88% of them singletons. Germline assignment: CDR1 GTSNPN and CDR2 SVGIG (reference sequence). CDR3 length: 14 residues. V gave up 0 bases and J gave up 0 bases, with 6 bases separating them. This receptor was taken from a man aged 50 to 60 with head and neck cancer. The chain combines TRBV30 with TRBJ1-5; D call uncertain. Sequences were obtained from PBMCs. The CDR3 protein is CAWSVGFSNQPQHF. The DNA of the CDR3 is TGTGCCTGGAGTGTGGGATTTAGCAATCAGCCCCAGCATTTT.